This TCR beta chain is drawn from a study of response to subunit inactivated influenza vaccine. Findings and caveats of the study: Few additional T cells are recruited per seasonal influenza vaccination, authors suggested.

The germline V and J ends were trimmed by 0 bases and 1 base, with 10 bases remaining between them. CDR3 length: 14 residues. The V gene's germline CDR1 is DFQATT and CDR2 SNEGSKA (reference sequence). TCRdb called the RT-PCR reads again in MiXCR, with one record for every CDR3 protein. The sample records roughly 520,000 distinct CDR3 sequences, 25% being singletons. There are many counts of this clonotype. Its antigen is currently unknown. The sequences come from CD4+ T cells sorted from PBMCs, collected 5 days after vaccination. The chain recombines TRBV20-1 with TRBJ2-7; D is uncertain. The sequence came from a man aged 50 to 59 who received an inactivated influenza vaccine. CDR3 amino acids: CSARDSTWSYEQYF. CDR3 nucleotides: TGCAGTGCTAGAGATTCGACGTGGTCCTACGAGCAGTACTTC.